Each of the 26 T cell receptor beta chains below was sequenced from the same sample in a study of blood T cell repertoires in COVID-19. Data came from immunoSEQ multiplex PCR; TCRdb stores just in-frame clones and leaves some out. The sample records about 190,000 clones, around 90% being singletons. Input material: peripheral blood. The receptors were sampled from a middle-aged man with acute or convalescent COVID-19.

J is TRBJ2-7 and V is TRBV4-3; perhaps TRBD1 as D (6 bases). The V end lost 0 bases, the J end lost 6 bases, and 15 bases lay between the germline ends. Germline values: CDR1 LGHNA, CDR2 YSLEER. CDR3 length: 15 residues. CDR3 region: CASSQDDWGPPEQYV. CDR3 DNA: TGCGCCAGCAGCCAAGATGATTGGGGGCCCCCCGAGCAGTACGTC.

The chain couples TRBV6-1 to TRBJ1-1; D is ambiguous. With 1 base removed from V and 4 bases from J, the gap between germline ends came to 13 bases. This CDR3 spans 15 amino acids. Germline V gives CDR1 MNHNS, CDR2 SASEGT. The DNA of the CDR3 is TGTGCCAGCAGTGAAGTGAGACTGGTGGGCACTGAAGCTTTCTTT. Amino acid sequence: CASSEVRLVGTEAFF.

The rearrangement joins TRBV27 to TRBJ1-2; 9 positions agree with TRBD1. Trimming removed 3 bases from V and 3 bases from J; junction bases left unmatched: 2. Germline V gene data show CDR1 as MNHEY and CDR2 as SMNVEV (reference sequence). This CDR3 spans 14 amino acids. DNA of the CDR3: TGTGCCAGCAGTTTTACAGGGGGCGACTATGGCTACACCTTC. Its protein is CASSFTGGDYGYTF.

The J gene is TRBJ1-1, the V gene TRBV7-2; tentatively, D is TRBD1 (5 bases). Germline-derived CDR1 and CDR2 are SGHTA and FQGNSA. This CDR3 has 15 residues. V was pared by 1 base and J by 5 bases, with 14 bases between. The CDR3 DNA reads TGTGCCAGCAGCTTAGTGGTTGGGGCGCGAACTGAAGCTTTCTTT. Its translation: CASSLVVGARTEAFF.

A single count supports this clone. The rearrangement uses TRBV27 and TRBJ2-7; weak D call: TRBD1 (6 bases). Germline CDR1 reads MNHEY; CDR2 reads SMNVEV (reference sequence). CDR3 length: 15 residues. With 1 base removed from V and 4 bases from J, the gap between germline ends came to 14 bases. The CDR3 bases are TGTGCCAGCAGTTTATGGGGGCAGGGGCGATACGAGCAGTACTTC. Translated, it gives CASSLWGQGRYEQYF.

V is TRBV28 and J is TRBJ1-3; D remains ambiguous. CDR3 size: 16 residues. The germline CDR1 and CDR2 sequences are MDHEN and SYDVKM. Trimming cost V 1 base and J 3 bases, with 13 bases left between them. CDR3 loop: CASSLSFGFSGNTIYF. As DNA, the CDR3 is TGTGCCAGCAGTTTATCGTTCGGTTTTAGTGGAAACACCATATATTTT.

The CDR3 loop is CASSSPGQWNTGELFF. The CDR3 nucleotides are TGTGCCAGCAGTTCACCGGGACAGTGGAACACCGGGGAGCTGTTTTTT. The V gene is TRBV7-9, the J gene TRBJ2-2; TRBD1 agrees at 7 bases. Trimming cost V 6 bases and J 1 base; bases outside gene matches: 8. This CDR3 spans 16 amino acids. The V gene's germline CDR1 is SEHNR and CDR2 FQNEAQ (reference sequence).

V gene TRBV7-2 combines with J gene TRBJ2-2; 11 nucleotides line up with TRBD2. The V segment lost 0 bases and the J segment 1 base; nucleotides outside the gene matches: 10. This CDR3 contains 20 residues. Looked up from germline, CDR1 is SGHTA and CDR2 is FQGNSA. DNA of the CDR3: TGTGCCAGCAGCTTAGCCCCGCTAGCGGGAGGTGTCCGGAACACCGGGGAGCTGTTTTTT. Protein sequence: CASSLAPLAGGVRNTGELFF.

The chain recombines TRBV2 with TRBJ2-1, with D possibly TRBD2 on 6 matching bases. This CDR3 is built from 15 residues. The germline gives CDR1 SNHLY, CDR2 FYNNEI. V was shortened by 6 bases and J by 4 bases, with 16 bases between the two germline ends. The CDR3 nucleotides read TGTGCCAGCAGGGGGTGGTGGGAGGAATACAATGAGCAGTTCTTC. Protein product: CASRGWWEEYNEQFF.

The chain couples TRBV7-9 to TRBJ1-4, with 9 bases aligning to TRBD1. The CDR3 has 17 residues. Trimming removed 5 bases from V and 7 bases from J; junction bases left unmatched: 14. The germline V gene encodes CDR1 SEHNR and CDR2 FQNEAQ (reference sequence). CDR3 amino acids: CASSPLWTGVRGEKLFF. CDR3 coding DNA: TGTGCCAGCAGCCCTCTTTGGACAGGGGTCCGGGGTGAAAAACTGTTTTTT.

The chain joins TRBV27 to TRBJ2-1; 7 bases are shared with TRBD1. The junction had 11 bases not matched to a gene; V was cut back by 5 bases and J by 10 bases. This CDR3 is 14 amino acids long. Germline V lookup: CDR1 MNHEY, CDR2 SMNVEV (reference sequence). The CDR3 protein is CASSTYTGDYEQFF. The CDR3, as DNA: TGTGCCAGCAGTACATATACAGGGGATTACGAGCAGTTCTTC.

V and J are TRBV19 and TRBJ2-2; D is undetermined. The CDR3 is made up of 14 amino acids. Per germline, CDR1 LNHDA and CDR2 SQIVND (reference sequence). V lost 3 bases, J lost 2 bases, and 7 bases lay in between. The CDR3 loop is CASSIQTNTGELFF. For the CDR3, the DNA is TGTGCCAGTAGTATCCAGACTAACACCGGGGAGCTGTTTTTT.

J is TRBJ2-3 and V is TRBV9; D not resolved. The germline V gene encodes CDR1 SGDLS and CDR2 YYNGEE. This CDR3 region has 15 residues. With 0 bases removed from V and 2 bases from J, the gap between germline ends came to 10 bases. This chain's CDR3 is CASSVGQPATDTQYF. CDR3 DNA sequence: TGTGCCAGCAGCGTAGGGCAACCCGCCACAGATACGCAGTATTTT.

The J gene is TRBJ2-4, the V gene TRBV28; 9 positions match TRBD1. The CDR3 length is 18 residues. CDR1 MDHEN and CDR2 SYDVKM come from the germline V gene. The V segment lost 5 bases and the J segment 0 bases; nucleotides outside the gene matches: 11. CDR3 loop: CASSRGQGQSLAKNIQYF. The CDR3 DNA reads TGTGCCAGCAGTCGAGGACAGGGGCAAAGCTTAGCCAAAAACATTCAGTACTTC.

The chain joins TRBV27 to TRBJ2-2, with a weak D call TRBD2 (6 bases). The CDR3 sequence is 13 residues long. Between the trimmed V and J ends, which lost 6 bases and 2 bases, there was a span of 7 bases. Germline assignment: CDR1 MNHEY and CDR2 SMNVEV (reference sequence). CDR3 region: CASSGLNTGELFF. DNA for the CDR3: TGTGCCAGCAGCGGACTAAACACCGGGGAGCTGTTTTTT.

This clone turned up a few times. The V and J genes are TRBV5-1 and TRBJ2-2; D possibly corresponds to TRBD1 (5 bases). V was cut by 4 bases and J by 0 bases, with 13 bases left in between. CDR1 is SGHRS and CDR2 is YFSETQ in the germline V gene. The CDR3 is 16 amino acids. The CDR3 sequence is CASSAGHSANTGELFF. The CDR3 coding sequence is TGCGCCAGCAGCGCCGGACATTCAGCGAACACCGGGGAGCTGTTTTTT.

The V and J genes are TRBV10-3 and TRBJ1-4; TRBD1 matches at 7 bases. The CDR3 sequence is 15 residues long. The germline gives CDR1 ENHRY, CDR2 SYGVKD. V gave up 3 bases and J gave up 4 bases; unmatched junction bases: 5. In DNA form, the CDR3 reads TGTGCCATCAGTGATTCGGACAGGAATAATGAAAAACTGTTTTTT. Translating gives CAISDSDRNNEKLFF.

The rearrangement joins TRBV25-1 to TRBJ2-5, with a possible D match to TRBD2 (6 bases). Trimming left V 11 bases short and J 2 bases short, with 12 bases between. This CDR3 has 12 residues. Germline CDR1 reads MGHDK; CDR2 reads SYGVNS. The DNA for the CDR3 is TGTGCCGCCGGGACTTTACAAGAGACCCAGTACTTC. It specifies CAAGTLQETQYF.

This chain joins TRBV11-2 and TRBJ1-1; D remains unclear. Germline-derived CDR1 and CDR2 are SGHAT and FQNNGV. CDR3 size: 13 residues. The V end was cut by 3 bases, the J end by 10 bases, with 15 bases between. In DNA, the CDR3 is TGTGCCAGCAGCTTGGGTAGCGGGCGGGGAGCTTTCTTT. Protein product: CASSLGSGRGAFF.

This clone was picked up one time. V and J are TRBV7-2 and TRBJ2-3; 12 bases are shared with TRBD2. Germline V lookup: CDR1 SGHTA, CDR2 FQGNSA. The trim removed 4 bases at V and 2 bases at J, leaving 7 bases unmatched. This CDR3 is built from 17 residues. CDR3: CASSSRGLAGPTDTQYF. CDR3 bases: TGTGCCAGCAGCTCCCGCGGACTAGCGGGGCCCACAGATACGCAGTATTTT.

Here the CDR3 DNA reads TGTGCCAGCAGCCCTTCCGGCACTCGGGCGCAGTATTTT. Amino acids: CASSPSGTRAQYF. The rearrangement joins TRBV11-3 to TRBJ2-3, with D uncertain. CDR3 length equals 13 residues. The germline gives CDR1 SGHNT, CDR2 YENEEA. V lost 5 bases, J lost 10 bases, and 16 bases lay in between.

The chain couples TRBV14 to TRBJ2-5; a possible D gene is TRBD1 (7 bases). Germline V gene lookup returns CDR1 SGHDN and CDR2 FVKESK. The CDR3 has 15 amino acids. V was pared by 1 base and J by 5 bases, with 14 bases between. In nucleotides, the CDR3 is TGTGCCAGCAGCCAAGCATGGGCAGGGGGGGAGACCCAGTACTTC. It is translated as CASSQAWAGGETQYF.

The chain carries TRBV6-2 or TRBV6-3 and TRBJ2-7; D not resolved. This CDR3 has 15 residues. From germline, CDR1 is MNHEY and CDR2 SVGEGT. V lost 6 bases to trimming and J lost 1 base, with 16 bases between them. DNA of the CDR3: TGTGCCAGCAGCCCCATCGATCTACTTTCCTACGAGCAGTACTTC. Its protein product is CASSPIDLLSYEQYF.

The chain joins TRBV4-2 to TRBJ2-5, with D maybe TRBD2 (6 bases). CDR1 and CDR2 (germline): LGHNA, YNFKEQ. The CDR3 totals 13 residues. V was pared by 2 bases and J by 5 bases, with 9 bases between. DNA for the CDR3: TGTGCCAGCAGCCAAACCGCGGGGGAGACCCAGTACTTC. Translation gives CASSQTAGETQYF.

Here the CDR3 reads CASSLSLRGDTQYF. The CDR3 region has the DNA TGCGCCAGCAGCTTGTCGCTCCGGGGAGATACGCAGTATTTT. V gene TRBV5-1 combines with J gene TRBJ2-3; weak D call: TRBD2 (5 bases). Germline V lookup: CDR1 SGHRS, CDR2 YFSETQ. CDR3 length equals 14 residues. Trimming removed 1 base at V and 5 bases at J, with 11 bases between.

CDR3 region: CASSLNPPVNTGELFF. CDR3 nucleotides: TGTGCCAGCAGCTTAAATCCCCCAGTGAACACCGGGGAGCTGTTTTTT. V and J are TRBV7-3 and TRBJ2-2; D ambiguous. The CDR3 is 16 residues long. With 1 base removed from V and 1 base from J, the gap between germline ends came to 10 bases. Per the germline V gene, CDR1 is SGHTA and CDR2 is FQGTGA.